What follows describes a single T cell receptor (beta chain). The antigen remains undetermined. The sample belongs to a study of T cell responses to AZD1222 COVID-19 vaccine. Overall study findings and caveats: Two AZD1222 administrations were followed by greater Spike-specific TCR breadth and depth. The study identified only a handful of AZD1222 recipients as seropositive at baseline.

Sequencing used immunoSEQ multiplex PCR; TCRdb keeps in-frame clones, though not all of them. The sample holds 160,000 or so clones, under 95% seen once. This CDR3 is built from 13 residues. The germline V and J ends were trimmed by 0 bases and 11 bases, with 14 bases remaining between them. Per the germline V gene, CDR1 is SGHDT and CDR2 is YYEEEE. The clonotype was recovered from an adult who received the AZD1222 COVID-19 vaccine. The gene calls are TRBV5-6 and TRBJ1-1; D uncertain. The sample consisted of peripheral blood, taken 28 days after the second AZD1222 dose. The CDR3 here is CASSLGRKMEAFF. The CDR3 DNA sequence: TGTGCCAGCAGCTTGGGCCGTAAGATGGAGGCTTTCTTT.